This TCR beta chain was sequenced in a study of identical twins. MiXCR, applied by TCRdb to the 5' RACE reads, yields one record per CDR3 protein. This sample yields roughly 200,000 distinct CDR3 sequences, of which about 15% are seen a single time; over 35% belongs to the top ten. These data were also filed under a second study, of T cells expressing NK-cell markers. As reported in that work: HCMV seropositivity characterized seven of the eight sequenced donors, and seronegativity one.

The sample consisted of CD8+ T cells sorted from blood. This receptor was obtained from a woman younger than 35 in good health.

The CDR3, as DNA: TGTGCCAGCAGCTCTGGACTAGCGGGAATGATGGATGAGCAGTTCTTC. Translation gives CASSSGLAGMMDEQFF. J is TRBJ2-1 and V is TRBV6-2 or TRBV6-3; 12 positions match TRBD2. Trimming took 6 bases from V and 8 from J; bases not matched to a gene: 11. Germline CDR1 reads MNHEY; CDR2 reads SVGEGT. CDR3 size: 16 residues.